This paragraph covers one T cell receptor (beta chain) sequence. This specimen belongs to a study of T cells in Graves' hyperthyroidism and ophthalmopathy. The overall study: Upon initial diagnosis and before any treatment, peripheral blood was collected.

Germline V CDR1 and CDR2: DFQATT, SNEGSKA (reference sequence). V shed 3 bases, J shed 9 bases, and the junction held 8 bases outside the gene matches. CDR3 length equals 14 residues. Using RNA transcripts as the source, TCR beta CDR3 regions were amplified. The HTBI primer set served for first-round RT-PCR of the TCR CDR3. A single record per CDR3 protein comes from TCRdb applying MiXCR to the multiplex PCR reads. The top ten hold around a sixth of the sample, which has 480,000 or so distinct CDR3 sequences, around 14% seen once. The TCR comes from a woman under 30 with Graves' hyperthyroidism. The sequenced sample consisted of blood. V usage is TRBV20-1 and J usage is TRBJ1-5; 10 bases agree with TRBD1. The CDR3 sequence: CSARDPGQGLPQHF. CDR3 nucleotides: TGCAGTGCTAGGGACCCGGGACAGGGGTTGCCCCAGCATTTT.